The rows below give T cell receptor beta chains drawn from one sample of a study of coeliac disease. Method: immunoSEQ multiplex PCR; TCRdb's copy keeps in-frame clones and lacks some. The table records several thousand clones, 66% of them present only once. The specimen was intraepithelial lymphocytes from the gut. These receptors were obtained from a young woman with active celiac disease. The CDR3 runs from the conserved cysteine through the conserved F or W. The order of the fields is D gene, V gene, J gene, clone size, CDR3 DNA, CDR3 protein. D genes are given only for firm matches. The size entry is marked missing in some rows and otherwise reads once, few, many or a size class.

TRBD2,TRBV10-3,TRBJ2-3,.,TGTGCCACTCGGACTAGAGAAGATACGCAGTATTTT,CATRTREDTQYF
TRBD2,TRBV9,TRBJ2-1,.,TGTGCCAGCAGCGCACCCTCCGGGAGGACTAGCGAGGCGAGGAGGGATGAGCAGTTCTTC,CASSAPSGRTSEARRDEQFF
.,TRBV7-6,TRBJ2-5,.,TGTGCCAGCAGCTTAGGTTCAGGGATCCGGAGTCGAGAGACCCAGTACTTC,CASSLGSGIRSRETQYF
.,TRBV6-5,TRBJ1-1,.,TGTGCCAGCAGTTACGGGGGGGGCGGCACTGAAGCTTTCTTT,CASSYGGGGTEAFF
TRBD2,TRBV5-4,TRBJ2-1,.,TGTGCCAGCAGCCTTTGGGTTAGCGGGGGTACTGAGCAGTTCTTC,CASSLWVSGGTEQFF
TRBD1,TRBV30,TRBJ1-5,.,TGTGCCTGGACCCTGACAGGGTTCAATCAGCCCCAGCATTTT,CAWTLTGFNQPQHF
.,TRBV5-5,TRBJ1-2,.,TGTGCCAGCAGCCCTACGGACTATGGCTACACCTTC,CASSPTDYGYTF
TRBD2,TRBV10-3,TRBJ2-5,.,TGTGCCATCAGTGAAGGACTAGCGGGGGGGCCAGAGACCCAGTACTTC,CAISEGLAGGPETQYF
TRBD1,TRBV7-8,TRBJ1-6,few,TGTGCCAGCAGCTTAGGAGGGACAGAGAATTCACCCCTCCACTTT,CASSLGGTENSPLHF
TRBD1,TRBV5-1,TRBJ1-2,few,TGCGCCAGCAGCTTGGCCAGGGGGGCGCTCCTTAACTATGGCTACACCTTC,CASSLARGALLNYGYTF
.,TRBV6-5,TRBJ2-1,.,TGTGCCAGCAGTTACTCCCGCCAGGGCTCCTACAATGAGCAGTTCTTC,CASSYSRQGSYNEQFF
.,TRBV7-9,TRBJ2-1,.,TGTGCCAGCAGCTTAGGCGGTGGCCGGATCATCTACAATGAGCAGTTCTTC,CASSLGGGRIIYNEQFF
TRBD1,TRBV6-5,TRBJ2-6,.,TGTGCCAGCACATCACAGGGGACTGGGGCCAACGTCCTGACTTTC,CASTSQGTGANVLTF
.,TRBV30,TRBJ2-2,.,TGTGCCTGGAGTCCCCCCTACCCGAACACCGGGGAGCTGTTTTTT,CAWSPPYPNTGELFF
.,TRBV29-1,TRBJ2-5,.,TGCAGCGTTGAAGGGGCGAACCAAGAGACCCAGTACTTC,CSVEGANQETQYF
.,TRBV6-1,TRBJ1-1,.,TGTGCCAGCAGTGAAGCCACTTTTGGTCTTTTCATGAACACTGAAGCTTTCTTT,CASSEATFGLFMNTEAFF
.,TRBV2,TRBJ1-3,.,TGTGCCAGCAGGGGGCTCTCTGGAAACACCATATATTTT,CASRGLSGNTIYF
.,TRBV30,TRBJ2-3,.,TGTGCCTGGAGCGACCGGGTTACAGATACGCAGTATTTT,CAWSDRVTDTQYF
TRBD1,TRBV28,TRBJ1-1,.,TGTGCCAGTCACCAGGGGGAGAACACTGAAGCTTTCTTT,CASHQGENTEAFF
.,TRBV6-5,TRBJ1-5,.,TGTGCCAGCAGTTACGGGGGGGCGGGGGGACAGCCCCAGCATTTT,CASSYGGAGGQPQHF
.,TRBV28,TRBJ1-6,medium-sized,TGTGCCAGCAGACAGGACAGCTCCTATAATTCACCCCTCCACTTT,CASRQDSSYNSPLHF
TRBD2,TRBV27,TRBJ2-3,.,TGTGCCAGCAGACCGGGACTAGCGGGGGGGCCAGATACGCAGTATTTT,CASRPGLAGGPDTQYF
.,TRBV9,TRBJ2-3,few,TGTGCCAGCAGCGTAGATACGGGAGTCACAGATACGCAGTATTTT,CASSVDTGVTDTQYF